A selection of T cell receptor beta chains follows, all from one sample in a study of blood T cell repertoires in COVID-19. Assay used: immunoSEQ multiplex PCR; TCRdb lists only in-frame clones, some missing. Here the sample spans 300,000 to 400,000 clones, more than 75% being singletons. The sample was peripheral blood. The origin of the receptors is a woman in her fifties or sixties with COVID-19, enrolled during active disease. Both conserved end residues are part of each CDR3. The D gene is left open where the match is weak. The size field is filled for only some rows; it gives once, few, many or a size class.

CDR3: CASSQTGGARSPLHF
DNA: TGTGCCAGCAGTCAGACAGGGGGCGCGCGGTCACCCCTCCACTTT
V: TRBV27
J: TRBJ1-6
size: .
D: TRBD1
length: 15

CDR3: CASSLPVNRGTYDYGYTF
DNA: TGTGCCAGCAGCCTTCCGGTTAACAGGGGGACGTATGACTATGGCTACACCTTC
V: TRBV5-5
J: TRBJ1-2
size: many
D: TRBD1
length: 18

CDR3: CASSSRTAYYGYTF
DNA: TGTGCCAGCAGCTCTCGGACAGCTTACTATGGCTACACCTTC
V: TRBV7-9
J: TRBJ1-2
size: once
D: .
length: 14

CDR3: CSAVTGTDNQPQHF
DNA: TGCAGCGCTGTCACCGGGACAGATAATCAGCCCCAGCATTTT
V: TRBV29-1
J: TRBJ1-5
size: .
D: TRBD1
length: 14

CDR3: CAWFNRAQGANVLTF
DNA: TGTGCCTGGTTTAACAGGGCACAAGGGGCCAACGTCCTGACTTTC
V: TRBV30
J: TRBJ2-6
size: .
D: .
length: 15

CDR3: CASSLTAGTSVTDTQYF
DNA: TGTGCTAGCAGCTTAACAGCCGGGACTAGCGTCACAGATACGCAGTATTTT
V: TRBV7-7
J: TRBJ2-3
size: .
D: TRBD2
length: 17

CDR3: CASSLRQGTNTEAFF
DNA: TGTGCCAGCAGCTTAAGACAGGGGACGAACACTGAAGCTTTCTTT
V: TRBV2
J: TRBJ1-1
size: .
D: TRBD1
length: 15

CDR3: CASSSKSVTLNTEAFF
DNA: TGTGCCAGCAGCTCTAAGTCCGTCACCTTGAACACTGAAGCTTTCTTT
V: TRBV11-1
J: TRBJ1-1
size: .
D: .
length: 16

CDR3: CASSPLRESSYNEQFF
DNA: TGTGCCAGCTCACCACTACGGGAGAGCTCCTACAATGAGCAGTTCTTC
V: TRBV18
J: TRBJ2-1
size: .
D: .
length: 16

CDR3: CASSPYGVEAFF
DNA: TGTGCCAGCAGCCCCTACGGGGTGGAAGCTTTCTTT
V: TRBV13
J: TRBJ1-1
size: .
D: .
length: 12

CDR3: CASSLAGTSTDTQYF
DNA: TGTGCCAGCAGCTTAGCCGGGACTAGCACAGATACGCAGTATTTT
V: TRBV7-8
J: TRBJ2-3
size: .
D: .
length: 15

CDR3: CASSYEQGSHGYTF
DNA: TGTGCCAGCAGTTACGAGCAGGGGTCTCATGGCTACACCTTC
V: TRBV6-5
J: TRBJ1-2
size: .
D: .
length: 14

CDR3: CASNRGGAYNEQFF
DNA: TGTGCCAGCAACCGCGGGGGGGCTTACAATGAGCAGTTCTTC
V: TRBV9
J: TRBJ2-1
size: .
D: TRBD2
length: 14